Listed below are T cell receptor beta chains from one sample, sequenced in a study of Ad26.COV2.S vaccination and SARS-CoV-2 variants. Generated by immunoSEQ multiplex PCR, the TCRdb table keeps only in-frame clones and is missing some. This sample carries a few hundred thousand clones, roughly four fifths of them seen once, and the ten largest clones take around 7.3%. Material: peripheral blood, obtained in a trial of Ad26.COV2.S vaccine versus placebo. The receptors were sampled from a person between 18 and 65 years old who received the Ad26.COV2.S COVID-19 vaccine or a placebo. CDR3s include the opening cysteine and the closing phenylalanine or tryptophan. The order of the fields is D gene, V gene, J gene, CDR3 length, clone size, CDR3 protein, CDR3 DNA. A D gene is named only where the DNA matches it firmly. Clone size is shown for a subset of rows, as once, few, many or a class of expanded clone.

d_gene: NA
v_gene: TRBV15
j_gene: TRBJ1-1
len: 16
abundance: NA
CDR3aa: CATSRDGVGVNTEAFF
CDR3nt: TGTGCCACCAGCAGAGACGGGGTGGGAGTGAACACTGAAGCTTTCTTT

d_gene: NA
v_gene: TRBV6-6
j_gene: TRBJ2-3
len: 16
abundance: NA
CDR3aa: CASRKRSGAPTDTQYF
CDR3nt: TGTGCCAGCAGAAAAAGGTCGGGGGCCCCCACAGATACGCAGTATTTT

d_gene: TRBD2
v_gene: TRBV4-2
j_gene: TRBJ2-5
len: 18
abundance: NA
CDR3aa: CASSQELAGGIIQETQYF
CDR3nt: TGTGCCAGCAGCCAAGAATTAGCGGGGGGCATAATCCAAGAGACCCAGTACTTC

d_gene: NA
v_gene: TRBV11-2
j_gene: TRBJ1-4
len: 16
abundance: NA
CDR3aa: CASSFRQIATNEKLFF
CDR3nt: TGTGCCAGCAGCTTTAGACAGATTGCAACTAATGAAAAACTGTTTTTT

d_gene: TRBD2
v_gene: TRBV5-4
j_gene: TRBJ2-7
len: 15
abundance: NA
CDR3aa: CASSPRISGSNEQYF
CDR3nt: TGTGCCAGCAGCCCCCGAATAAGCGGGAGCAACGAGCAGTACTTC

d_gene: TRBD2
v_gene: TRBV11-3
j_gene: TRBJ2-1
len: 15
abundance: NA
CDR3aa: CASSLSSGGPVEQFF
CDR3nt: TGTGCCAGCAGCTTGTCTAGCGGGGGGCCGGTTGAGCAGTTCTTC

d_gene: NA
v_gene: TRBV27
j_gene: TRBJ2-1
len: 14
abundance: NA
CDR3aa: CASSFQGLNNEQFF
CDR3nt: TGTGCCAGCAGTTTTCAGGGCCTAAACAATGAGCAGTTCTTC

d_gene: NA
v_gene: TRBV7-2
j_gene: TRBJ1-5
len: 12
abundance: few
CDR3aa: CASSLMGQPQHF
CDR3nt: TGTGCCAGCAGCTTAATGGGTCAGCCCCAGCATTTT

d_gene: NA
v_gene: TRBV7-9
j_gene: TRBJ1-6
len: 14
abundance: NA
CDR3aa: CASSWGFDNSPLHF
CDR3nt: TGTGCCAGCAGTTGGGGATTCGACAATTCACCCCTCCACTTT

d_gene: NA
v_gene: TRBV3-1/TRBV3-2
j_gene: TRBJ2-7
len: 12
abundance: few
CDR3aa: CASRDTGREQYF
CDR3nt: TGTGCCAGCAGGGATACAGGGAGAGAGCAGTACTTC

d_gene: NA
v_gene: TRBV6-5
j_gene: TRBJ2-7
len: 13
abundance: NA
CDR3aa: CASSTPKGGEQYF
CDR3nt: TGTGCCAGCAGTACGCCCAAGGGGGGCGAGCAGTACTTC

d_gene: NA
v_gene: TRBV7-2
j_gene: TRBJ1-2
len: 12
abundance: once
CDR3aa: CASSLAGYGYTF
CDR3nt: TGTGCCAGCAGCTTAGCAGGGTACGGCTACACCTTC

d_gene: TRBD1
v_gene: TRBV5-1
j_gene: TRBJ1-6
len: 14
abundance: few
CDR3aa: CASSLFRGHSPLHF
CDR3nt: TGCGCCAGCAGCTTGTTCAGGGGGCATTCACCCCTCCACTTT

d_gene: NA
v_gene: TRBV18
j_gene: TRBJ2-1
len: 12
abundance: NA
CDR3aa: CASSPTSGEQFF
CDR3nt: TGTGCCAGCTCACCCACATCAGGCGAGCAGTTCTTC

d_gene: TRBD2
v_gene: TRBV28
j_gene: TRBJ2-3
len: 18
abundance: NA
CDR3aa: CASSTGLAGGPRTDTQYF
CDR3nt: TGTGCCAGCAGTACCGGACTAGCGGGAGGGCCGCGCACAGATACGCAGTATTTT

d_gene: TRBD1
v_gene: TRBV5-1
j_gene: TRBJ2-2
len: 16
abundance: few
CDR3aa: CASSLDVGTGTGELFF
CDR3nt: TGCGCCAGCAGCTTGGATGTCGGGACAGGGACCGGGGAGCTGTTTTTT

d_gene: NA
v_gene: TRBV5-6
j_gene: TRBJ1-3
len: 15
abundance: NA
CDR3aa: CASSSDQGRGNTIYF
CDR3nt: TGTGCCAGCAGCTCGGACCAGGGGCGAGGAAACACCATATATTTT

d_gene: TRBD1
v_gene: TRBV6-2/TRBV6-3
j_gene: TRBJ1-5
len: 14
abundance: NA
CDR3aa: CASSQGASNQPQHF
CDR3nt: TGTGCCAGCAGTCAGGGGGCTAGCAATCAGCCCCAGCATTTT

d_gene: NA
v_gene: TRBV28
j_gene: TRBJ2-7
len: 15
abundance: NA
CDR3aa: CASSLTENSAREQYF
CDR3nt: TGTGCCAGCAGTTTAACTGAGAACAGCGCGAGGGAGCAGTACTTC

d_gene: NA
v_gene: TRBV3-1/TRBV3-2
j_gene: TRBJ1-2
len: 13
abundance: once
CDR3aa: CASQGTGNYGYTF
CDR3nt: TGTGCCAGCCAGGGGACGGGGAACTATGGCTACACCTTC

d_gene: NA
v_gene: TRBV10-2
j_gene: TRBJ1-4
len: 14
abundance: few
CDR3aa: CASSRQVWGEKLFF
CDR3nt: TGCGCCAGCAGTAGACAGGTTTGGGGAGAAAAACTGTTTTTT

d_gene: NA
v_gene: TRBV7-6
j_gene: TRBJ2-1
len: 16
abundance: NA
CDR3aa: CASSLALTPTYSEQFF
CDR3nt: TGTGCCAGCAGCTTAGCGCTGACCCCTACATATAGTGAGCAGTTCTTC

d_gene: NA
v_gene: TRBV11-1
j_gene: TRBJ2-1
len: 14
abundance: NA
CDR3aa: CASSAREQYNEQFF
CDR3nt: TGTGCCAGCTCGGCTCGGGAACAGTACAATGAGCAGTTCTTC

d_gene: TRBD1
v_gene: TRBV19
j_gene: TRBJ1-1
len: 17
abundance: NA
CDR3aa: CASSIRDRGFGDTEAFF
CDR3nt: TGTGCCAGTAGTATTAGGGACAGGGGGTTCGGGGACACTGAAGCTTTCTTT

d_gene: NA
v_gene: TRBV7-2
j_gene: TRBJ1-3
len: 16
abundance: once
CDR3aa: CASSRQAKPSGNTIYF
CDR3nt: TGTGCCAGCAGCAGACAGGCAAAACCTTCTGGAAACACCATATATTTT

d_gene: NA
v_gene: TRBV5-1
j_gene: TRBJ1-1
len: 13
abundance: NA
CDR3aa: CASSLRGSTEAFF
CDR3nt: TGCGCCAGCAGCTTGAGGGGAAGCACTGAAGCTTTCTTT

d_gene: TRBD1
v_gene: TRBV7-9
j_gene: TRBJ1-2
len: 14
abundance: NA
CDR3aa: CASRDRDSFYGYTF
CDR3nt: TGTGCCAGCAGGGATAGGGACAGCTTCTATGGCTACACCTTC

d_gene: NA
v_gene: TRBV12-3/TRBV12-4
j_gene: TRBJ1-6
len: 13
abundance: few
CDR3aa: CASSREYNSPLHF
CDR3nt: TGTGCCAGCAGCAGGGAGTATAATTCACCCCTCCACTTT

d_gene: TRBD2
v_gene: TRBV5-4
j_gene: TRBJ2-7
len: 15
abundance: NA
CDR3aa: CASSPGTSGYYEQYF
CDR3nt: TGTGCCAGCAGCCCCGGGACTAGCGGTTACTACGAGCAGTACTTC

d_gene: NA
v_gene: TRBV7-7
j_gene: TRBJ2-7
len: 15
abundance: NA
CDR3aa: CASSLGPTSSYEQYF
CDR3nt: TGTGCCAGCAGCTTGGGACCGACGAGCTCCTACGAGCAGTACTTC

d_gene: NA
v_gene: TRBV7-9
j_gene: TRBJ2-2
len: 16
abundance: NA
CDR3aa: CASSLYFSANTGELFF
CDR3nt: TGTGCCAGCAGCTTATACTTTTCCGCGAACACCGGGGAGCTGTTTTTT

d_gene: NA
v_gene: TRBV9
j_gene: TRBJ2-2
len: 15
abundance: NA
CDR3aa: CASSVEQKNTGELFF
CDR3nt: TGTGCCAGCAGCGTAGAACAGAAGAACACCGGGGAGCTGTTTTTT

d_gene: NA
v_gene: TRBV19
j_gene: TRBJ2-7
len: 14
abundance: NA
CDR3aa: CASSGGSWSYEQYF
CDR3nt: TGTGCCAGTAGTGGCGGGTCTTGGTCGTACGAGCAGTACTTC

d_gene: NA
v_gene: TRBV19
j_gene: TRBJ1-1
len: 14
abundance: NA
CDR3aa: CASGASTVNTEAFF
CDR3nt: TGTGCCAGTGGGGCTTCGACGGTAAACACTGAAGCTTTCTTT

d_gene: NA
v_gene: TRBV15
j_gene: TRBJ1-3
len: 15
abundance: NA
CDR3aa: CATRRGTSSGNTIYF
CDR3nt: TGTGCCACCAGGAGGGGGACGAGCTCTGGAAACACCATATATTTT

d_gene: NA
v_gene: TRBV4-2
j_gene: TRBJ2-5
len: 15
abundance: NA
CDR3aa: CASSQDRTPTQTQYF
CDR3nt: TGTGCCAGCAGCCAAGACAGGACCCCTACACAGACCCAGTACTTC

d_gene: NA
v_gene: TRBV25-1
j_gene: TRBJ2-1
len: 13
abundance: NA
CDR3aa: CASSVEGPGEQFF
CDR3nt: TGTGCCAGCAGTGTAGAAGGGCCAGGGGAGCAGTTCTTC

d_gene: NA
v_gene: TRBV10-3
j_gene: TRBJ1-2
len: 13
abundance: many
CDR3aa: CAISVRDLHGYTF
CDR3nt: TGTGCCATCAGTGTCAGGGACCTCCATGGCTACACCTTC

d_gene: NA
v_gene: TRBV7-2
j_gene: TRBJ2-5
len: 15
abundance: NA
CDR3aa: CASSLRRSRAETQYF
CDR3nt: TGTGCCAGCAGCTTAAGGCGGTCCAGGGCGGAGACCCAGTACTTC

d_gene: NA
v_gene: TRBV14
j_gene: TRBJ1-1
len: 16
abundance: NA
CDR3aa: CASSQDGEAINTEAFF
CDR3nt: TGTGCCAGCAGCCAAGATGGGGAGGCCATTAACACTGAAGCTTTCTTT

d_gene: NA
v_gene: TRBV5-4
j_gene: TRBJ1-1
len: 13
abundance: once
CDR3aa: CASSLESSGEAFF
CDR3nt: TGTGCCAGCAGCTTGGAGTCATCAGGGGAAGCTTTCTTT

d_gene: TRBD2
v_gene: TRBV5-6
j_gene: TRBJ2-7
len: 14
abundance: NA
CDR3aa: CASSLSGVSYEQYF
CDR3nt: TGTGCCAGCAGTTTGAGCGGGGTCTCCTACGAGCAGTACTTC